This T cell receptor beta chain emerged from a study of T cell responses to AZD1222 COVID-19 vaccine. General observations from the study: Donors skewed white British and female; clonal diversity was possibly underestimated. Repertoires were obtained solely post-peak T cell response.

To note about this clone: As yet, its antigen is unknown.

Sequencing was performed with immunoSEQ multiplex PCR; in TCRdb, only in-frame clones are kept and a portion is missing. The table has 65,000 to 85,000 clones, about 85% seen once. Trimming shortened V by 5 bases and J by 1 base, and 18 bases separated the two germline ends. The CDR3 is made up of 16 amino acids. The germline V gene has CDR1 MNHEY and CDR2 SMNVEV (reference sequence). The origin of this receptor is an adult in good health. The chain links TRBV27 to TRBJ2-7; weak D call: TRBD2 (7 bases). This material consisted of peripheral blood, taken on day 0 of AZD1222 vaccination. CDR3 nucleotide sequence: TGTGCCAGCAGTCCCACAGGGCGGGGGCGATCCTACGAGCAGTACTTC. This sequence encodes CASSPTGRGRSYEQYF.